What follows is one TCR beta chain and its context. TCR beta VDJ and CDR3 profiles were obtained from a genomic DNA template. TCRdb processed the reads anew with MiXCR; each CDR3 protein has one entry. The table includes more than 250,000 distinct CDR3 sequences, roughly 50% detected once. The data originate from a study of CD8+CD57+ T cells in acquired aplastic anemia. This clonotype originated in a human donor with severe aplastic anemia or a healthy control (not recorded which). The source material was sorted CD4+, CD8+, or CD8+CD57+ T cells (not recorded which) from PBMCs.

In DNA, the CDR3 is TGTGCCAGCAAGGACGCGGGGCTGTACGAGCAGTACTTC. Its translation is CASKDAGLYEQYF. The V call is TRBV2, the J call TRBJ2-7, with D tentatively TRBD2 (6 bases). Germline-derived CDR1 and CDR2 are SNHLY and FYNNEI. The CDR3 length is 13 residues. Between the trimmed V and J ends, which lost 7 bases and 4 bases, there was a span of 14 bases.